This T cell receptor (beta chain) was found in a study of post-analysis software for immune sequencing data. This clonotype was detected a few times. The antigen remains undetermined. The library was made from cDNA and included unique molecular identifiers. T cells, roughly 0.95 to 10 million of them, yielded some 500,000 cDNA molecules. TCRdb fed the PCR reads into MiXCR, producing one record per CDR3 protein. The table lists 750,000 to 900,000 distinct CDR3 sequences, just over 45% of them singletons. Findings and limits, study-wide: Under F measure analysis, samples from one preparation batch co-clustered strongly. Relative to controls, patients with multiple sclerosis showed significantly lower normalized Chao1 diversity.

The receptor's source is a girl between 5 and 17 years old with multiple sclerosis. The sample comprised blood.

In DNA form, the CDR3 reads TGTGCCAGCAGTTACTTAGGTCTGGCCACGGAGAATGAGCAGTTCTTC. Protein: CASSYLGLATENEQFF. V gene TRBV6-2 or TRBV6-3 combines with J gene TRBJ2-1; no reliable D call. The CDR3 totals 16 residues. Germline V gene sequence: CDR1 MNHEY, CDR2 SVGEGT. The V and J ends lost 1 base and 7 bases respectively, with 17 bases between them.